The 17 T cell receptor beta chains given below trace back to one sample, sequenced in a study of identical twins. TCRdb reanalysed the 5' RACE reads using MiXCR and keeps one entry per CDR3 protein. Here the sample spans around 680,000 distinct CDR3 sequences, approximately 9% being singletons. These records were also assigned to another study, of yellow fever vaccine responses in identical twins.

Sequencing was done on a sample of PBMCs. The receptors derive from a woman in her late teens or twenties in good health.

The chain uses TRBV20-1 and TRBJ2-1; 8 nucleotides match TRBD2. The CDR3 contains 14 residues. CDR1 is DFQATT, CDR2 SNEGSKA, per germline (reference sequence). Unmatched junction bases numbered 6, after V lost 5 bases and J lost 3 bases. The CDR3 is CSAGGGRFYNEQFF. The CDR3 region has the DNA TGCAGTGCTGGGGGCGGGAGGTTCTACAATGAGCAGTTCTTC.

In its sample, this clonotype was seen a few times. The genes are TRBV9 and TRBJ1-1, with D hard to call. V lost 0 bases and J 5 bases, leaving 20 bases between the germline ends. Per the germline V gene, CDR1 is SGDLS and CDR2 is YYNGEE. This CDR3 has 17 residues. CDR3: CASSVDVSGGLRTEAFF. Written as DNA, the CDR3 is TGTGCCAGCAGCGTAGATGTGTCAGGCGGGCTTCGGACTGAAGCTTTCTTT.

In this sample, this clonotype turned up a few times. This chain links TRBV20-1 with TRBJ1-1; TRBD1 matches 8 bases. Germline loops: CDR1 DFQATT, CDR2 SNEGSKA (reference sequence). V lost 0 bases, J lost 10 bases, and 4 bases stayed unmatched. The CDR3 is 12 residues long. Here the CDR3 reads CSARDRGRTAFF. The DNA for the CDR3 is TGCAGTGCTAGAGACAGGGGGCGGACAGCTTTCTTT.

Note on this clonotype: Possible read error: a much larger clone is one base away. V gene TRBV7-2 combines with J gene TRBJ2-1, with D possibly being TRBD2 (5 bases). CDR3 length equals 14 residues. Germline CDR1 and CDR2: SGHTA and FQGNSA. The CDR3 here is CSSSLRTSYNEQFF. The CDR3 bases are TGTTCCAGCAGCCTTCGGACTTCCTACAATGAGCAGTTCTTC. Variable domain in full (rest from reference TRBV7-2 and TRBJ2-1): GAGVSQSPSNKVTEKGKDVELRCDPISGHTALYWYRQSLGQGLEFLIYFQGNSAPDKSGLPSDRFSAERTGGSVSTLTIQRTQQEDSAVYLCSSSLRTSYNEQFFGPGTRLTVL.

This chain uses TRBV6-4 with TRBJ2-3; a weak D match, TRBD2 (5 bases). The CDR3 has 16 amino acids. Trimming pared 3 bases from V and 1 base from J, leaving 14 bases between. Germline V gene lookup returns CDR1 MRHNA and CDR2 SNTAGT. The CDR3 region is CASSDGRVGGTDTQYF. Written as DNA, the CDR3 is TGTGCCAGCAGTGATGGTAGGGTCGGGGGCACAGATACGCAGTATTTT.

The chain recombines TRBV6-2 or TRBV6-3 with TRBJ2-7; perhaps D is TRBD1 or TRBD2 (5 bases each). The CDR3 spans 15 residues. Trimming cost V 4 bases and J 2 bases, with 15 bases left between them. Germline values: CDR1 MNHEY, CDR2 SVGEGT. Written as DNA, the CDR3 is TGTGCCAGCAGTTCGTCCGGGGCCGGCACCTACGAGCAGTACTTC. Protein product: CASSSSGAGTYEQYF.

This clonotype was detected many times. The chain links TRBV5-1 to TRBJ2-1, with 8 positions matching TRBD2. This CDR3 is 18 amino acids long. CDR1 SGHRS and CDR2 YFSETQ come from the germline V gene. The ends lost 1 base at V and 0 bases at J; junction bases unmatched: 9. The chain's CDR3 is CASSLWGLVSSSYNEQFF. The CDR3 bases are TGCGCCAGCAGCTTGTGGGGACTAGTCTCTAGCTCCTACAATGAGCAGTTCTTC.

The V call is TRBV28, the J call TRBJ2-4; TRBD1 agrees at 8 bases. Germline lookup yields CDR1 MDHEN and CDR2 SYDVKM. V was clipped by 4 bases and J by 8 bases; unmatched bases: 13. This CDR3 region has 16 residues. The CDR3 sequence is CASSSGQGIETDIQYF. DNA for the CDR3: TGTGCCAGCAGTTCCGGACAGGGCATCGAAACGGACATTCAGTACTTC.

This rearrangement joins TRBV12-3 or TRBV12-4 to TRBJ1-2; TRBD1 agrees at 11 bases. The V and J ends lost 5 bases and 8 bases, in that order; junction bases with no gene match: 7. This CDR3 spans 14 amino acids. The CDR3 DNA reads as TGTGCCAGCAGTCCCCCGGGACAGGGGGACGGCTACACCTTC. Protein: CASSPPGQGDGYTF.

This clonotype has only a few counts. J is TRBJ2-1 and V is TRBV9; D is possibly TRBD2 (6 bases). V was pared by 3 bases and J by 1 base, with 11 bases between. CDR3 size: 15 residues. In germline, CDR1 is SGDLS, CDR2 YYNGEE. The CDR3 reads CASSAGTLSYNEQFF. The CDR3 DNA is TGTGCCAGCAGCGCGGGGACTTTATCCTACAATGAGCAGTTCTTC.

This clonotype came up a few times. J is TRBJ2-7 and V is TRBV5-1, with D possibly being TRBD1 (7 bases). Germline V gene sequence: CDR1 SGHRS, CDR2 YFSETQ. The length of the CDR3 is 17 residues. Trimming removed 5 bases from V and 6 bases from J, with 27 bases in between. The CDR3: CASSSQGVKPTSSEQYF. The CDR3 bases are TGCGCCAGCAGTTCCCAGGGGGTTAAACCTACTAGCTCCGAGCAGTACTTC.

This clonotype was counted a few times. The J gene is TRBJ2-7, the V gene TRBV6-6; D uncertain. The CDR3 covers 12 residues. The V end lost 7 bases, the J end lost 0 bases, and 7 bases lay between the germline ends. The germline gives CDR1 MNHNY, CDR2 SVGAGI (reference sequence). CDR3 in DNA: TGTGCCAGCACCTTAGACTCCTACGAGCAGTACTTC. Its translation is CASTLDSYEQYF.

The chain combines TRBV6-2 or TRBV6-3 with TRBJ2-7; 9 bases align to TRBD2. The CDR3 length is 20 residues. Germline loops: CDR1 MNHEY, CDR2 SVGEGT. V gave up 2 bases and J gave up 4 bases; unmatched junction bases: 21. The CDR3 DNA reads TGTGCCAGCAGTTACGACGCAGGGAGTCTCGGCGGGAGGGCCGGTTACGAGCAGTACTTC. Translating gives CASSYDAGSLGGRAGYEQYF.

This clonotype was seen at least ten times. The chain combines TRBV29-1 with TRBJ2-6; 10 nucleotides align to TRBD1. Germline CDR1 reads SQVTM; CDR2 reads ANQGSEA. The CDR3 runs 16 residues. J gave up 0 bases and V 6 bases, and 5 bases lay outside the gene matches. The CDR3 spells CSVRGQGYSGANVLTF. The CDR3 bases are TGCAGCGTCCGGGGACAGGGGTACTCTGGGGCCAACGTCCTGACTTTC.

The gene calls are TRBV7-9 and TRBJ1-1, with a possible D match to TRBD1 (5 bases). The CDR3 sequence is 16 residues long. CDR1 and CDR2 from the germline V gene are SEHNR and FQNEAQ (reference sequence). With 1 base removed from V and 1 base from J, the gap between germline ends came to 13 bases. CDR3 region: CASSLVGQGRNTEAFF. CDR3 nucleotides: TGTGCCAGCAGCTTAGTGGGGCAGGGCCGGAACACTGAAGCTTTCTTT.

The chain has TRBV20-1 and TRBJ2-1; the D is unclear. Trimming took 0 bases from V and 3 from J, leaving 6 bases between them. The CDR3 is 13 residues long. Germline CDR1 reads DFQATT; CDR2 reads SNEGSKA (reference sequence). DNA for the CDR3: TGCAGTGCTAGAGATCGAAACTACAATGAGCAGTTCTTC. Translation: CSARDRNYNEQFF.

This clonotype has more than one count but fewer than ten. The chain is built from TRBV20-1 and TRBJ2-5, with D unresolved. V dropped 6 bases and J dropped 2 bases, with 10 bases sitting between them. CDR1 DFQATT and CDR2 SNEGSKA come from the germline V gene (reference sequence). This CDR3 is built from 12 residues. CDR3 bases: TGCAGTGCGAGCACGGTACAAGAGACCCAGTACTTC. Translating gives CSASTVQETQYF.